These 30 T cell receptor beta chains share one sample of origin, sequenced in a study of tumor and adjacent non-tumor tissue in lung cancer. This sample's RNA came from whole unsorted tissue. Distant lung tissue was collected more than 3 cm away from the tumor edge. Three rounds of nested PCR, following a modified ARM-PCR protocol, produced the TCRbeta library. TCRdb used MiXCR to reprocess the multiplex PCR reads, holding one entry per CDR3 protein. This sample has 90,000 to 100,000 distinct CDR3 sequences, with approximately 80% found just once. What was sequenced was distant non-tumor lung tissue. These receptors came from a man between 60 and 75 years old with small cell lung cancer.

Notes on this clonotype: One junction end disagrees with the germline gene, perhaps due to a read error. The CDR3 sequence: CSSSQVPGHGTEAFF. The CDR3 bases are TGCTCCAGCAGCCAAGTTCCAGGGCATGGAACTGAAGCTTTCTTT. This sequence joins TRBV4-1 and TRBJ1-1; possibly TRBD1 for D (5 bases). Germline CDR1 is MGHRA and CDR2 is YSYEKL. This CDR3 contains 15 residues.

The sample holds a few counts of this clonotype. The J gene is TRBJ2-2, the V gene TRBV12-5; 7 bases are a match to TRBD1. The CDR3 is made up of 13 amino acids. The germline V gene has CDR1 LGHNT and CDR2 FRNRAP. V dropped 11 bases and J dropped 10; count of bases not matched to a gene: 13. Written as DNA, the CDR3 is TGTGCTGCCTGGGACAGAAACACAGAGGAGCTGTTTTTT. Its protein is CAAWDRNTEELFF. The full variable domain, its missing parts supplied by reference TRBV12-5 and TRBJ2-2, is DARVTQTPRHKVTEMGQEVTMRCQPILGHNTVFWYRQTMMQGLELLAYFRNRAPLDDSGMPKDRFSAEMPDATLATLKIQPSEPRDSAVYFCAAWDRNTEELFFGEGSRLTVL.

This clonotype appeared a single time. A read error may account for a junction end that differs from germline. The chain has TRBV24-1 and TRBJ2-1, with 7 bases identical to TRBD2. From germline, CDR1 is KGHDR and CDR2 SFDVKD. The CDR3 runs 15 residues. For the CDR3, the DNA is TGTACCACCAGTGATCCAGCGGGATCCTACAATAAGCAGTTCTTC. Encoded protein: CTTSDPAGSYNKQFF.

About this clonotype itself: The CDR3 carries no conserved terminal phenylalanine or tryptophan, so it likely arises from a read error. The chain's CDR3 is CSVDFLDSSSYNEQFL. CDR3 nucleotides: TGCAGCGTTGACTTTCTAGACTCAAGCTCCTACAATGAGCAGTTCCTC. The V and J genes are TRBV29-1 and TRBJ2-1; no clear D gene. Germline V gene data show CDR1 as SQVTM and CDR2 as ANQGSEA. This CDR3 has 16 amino acids. V dropped 3 bases and J dropped 0 bases, with 15 bases sitting between them.

As to this clonotype: A junction boundary mismatches the germline segment, possibly from a read error. This sequence joins TRBV11-1 and TRBJ2-1; possibly TRBD2 for D (5 bases). Germline V gene lookup returns CDR1 SGHAT and CDR2 FQDESV (reference sequence). The CDR3 loop spans 14 amino acids. Here the CDR3 reads CANSLREGLNEQFF. For the CDR3, the DNA is TGTGCCAACAGCTTGCGTGAGGGCCTCAATGAGCAGTTCTTC.

For this clonotype: The junction does not match germline at one end; this may be a read error. The chain recombines TRBV12-3 or TRBV12-4 with TRBJ2-1, with 7 bases matching TRBD1. The CDR3 is 14 residues long. The DNA for the CDR3 is TGTACCAGCAGTTCTGGGACAGAGTACAATGAGCAGTTCTTC. Translated: CTSSSGTEYNEQFF.

This clonotype has just a few counts. A much more abundant neighbour one base away suggests this may be a read error. CDR3 coding DNA: TGTGCCAGTAAAAGCCGGGGGGGAGGTATTCCTGGAAACACCATATATTTT. It yields the protein CASKSRGGGIPGNTIYF. The chain uses TRBV12-3 or TRBV12-4 and TRBJ1-3, with a possible D match to TRBD1 (5 bases). The V end lost 9 bases, the J end lost 2 bases, and 23 bases lay between the germline ends. The CDR3 is 17 amino acids.

The chain recombines TRBV12-3 or TRBV12-4 with TRBJ2-5; the D gene is possibly TRBD2 (5 bases). The CDR3 spans 14 residues. With 2 bases removed from V and 3 bases from J, the gap between germline ends came to 10 bases. CDR3 in DNA: TGTGCCAGCAGTTTAATTAACGGGGAAGAGACCCAGTACTTC. It yields the protein CASSLINGEETQYF.

This clonotype was counted between two and nine times. At one boundary the junction diverges from the germline segment, which might be a read error. This rearrangement joins TRBV11-2 to TRBJ2-3; D call uncertain. Germline CDR1 and CDR2: SGHAT and FQNNGV. This CDR3 region has 14 residues. The CDR3 loop reads CASSLDFLNEAQYF. The CDR3, as DNA: TGTGCCAGCAGCTTAGATTTTCTCAATGAAGCGCAGTATTTC.

This clonotype counts as medium-sized. The chain is built from TRBV11-3 and TRBJ1-1; possible D gene TRBD1, 5 bases. The CDR3 covers 14 residues. Germline-derived CDR1 and CDR2 are SGHNT and YENEEA. Trimming stripped 5 bases from V and 4 bases from J, with 14 bases between. The CDR3 loop reads CASSRTRESTEAFF. The CDR3 bases are TGTGCCAGCAGCCGTACCAGGGAGAGCACTGAAGCTTTCTTT. Filled out from reference TRBV11-3 and TRBJ1-1, the complete variable domain reads EAGVVQSPRYKIIEKKQPVAFWCNPISGHNTLYWYLQNLGQGPELLIRYENEEAVDDSQLPKDRFSAERLKGVDSTLKIQPAELGDSAVYLCASSRTRESTEAFFGQGTRLTVV.

This clonotype was observed a single time. This chain joins TRBV11-2 and TRBJ2-7, with TRBD1 matching over 9 bases. This CDR3 has 12 amino acids. Germline loops: CDR1 SGHAT, CDR2 FQNNGV. V lost 9 bases and J lost 7; bases outside the gene matches: 7. The CDR3 DNA is TGTGCCAGAGGGACAGGGCTGGGTGAGCAGTACGTC. Translating it yields CARGTGLGEQYV.

A note on this clonotype: At one end the junction does not follow the germline gene, possibly because of a read error. The chain links TRBV5-4 to TRBJ2-2; D is perhaps TRBD2 (5 bases). In germline, CDR1 is SGHNT, CDR2 YYREEE (reference sequence). CDR3 length: 14 amino acids. The CDR3 nucleotides are TGTGCCAGCAGCTCTGCCGCGAACACCGGGAAGCTGTTTTTT. Its protein product is CASSSAANTGKLFF.

V is TRBV12-3 or TRBV12-4 and J is TRBJ1-4; no clear D gene. The V end lost 6 bases, the J end lost 8 bases, and 13 bases lay between the germline ends. CDR3 length: 13 residues. The CDR3 DNA sequence: TGTGCCAGCAGACAAGGGAACTGGGAAAAACTGTTTTTT. It codes for CASRQGNWEKLFF.

In the case of this clonotype: One end of the junction varies from germline; a read error may be responsible. CDR3 coding DNA: TGTCCCAGCAGTGAACCCGAACAGTTCTTC. This codes for CPSSEPEQFF. The V and J genes are TRBV6-4 and TRBJ2-1, with D unresolved. The CDR3 extends over 10 amino acids. Germline V gene lookup returns CDR1 MRHNA and CDR2 SNTAGT.

Points on this clonotype: Since the CDR3 does not end with the conserved phenylalanine or tryptophan, this likely comes from a read error. V usage is TRBV4-2 and J usage is TRBJ2-3, with D perhaps matching TRBD2 (5 bases). The germline V gene has CDR1 LGHNA and CDR2 YNFKEQ. This CDR3 is 14 amino acids long. V shed 5 bases and J shed 5 bases, with 14 bases lying between them. The DNA for the CDR3 is TGTGCCAGCAGCTCAAAGGACTTCCGAGATACGCAGTATTTG. Translated, it gives CASSSKDFRDTQYL.

This clonotype was seen a few times. The chain is built from TRBV9 and TRBJ2-1, with D unclear. Germline values: CDR1 SGDLS, CDR2 YYNGEE. This CDR3 has 13 residues. Trimming took off 4 bases at V and 8 bases at J, with 13 bases between the two ends. In DNA, the CDR3 is TGTGCCAGCAGCCCCCAAGGTTGGCATGAGCAGTTCTTC. Amino acids: CASSPQGWHEQFF.

With regard to this clonotype: At one boundary the junction diverges from the germline segment, which might be a read error. The chain employs TRBV6-1 and TRBJ1-5, with a tentative D call TRBD1 (6 bases). The germline V gene encodes CDR1 MNHNS and CDR2 SASEGT. The CDR3 has 13 amino acids. The CDR3 region has the DNA TGTGCCAGCAGTGAACAGGGGTGGCAGTCCCACCATTTT. Translated: CASSEQGWQSHHF.

Comment on this clonotype: Compared with germline, one end of the junction differs, possibly owing to a read error. This chain links TRBV4-1 with TRBJ2-7; the D gene is possibly TRBD1 (5 bases). The CDR3 has 13 amino acids. Germline V gives CDR1 MGHRA, CDR2 YSYEKL. The CDR3 DNA reads as TGCGCCAGTAGTTTCGACAGACTCTACGAACAGAACTTC. This translates into CASSFDRLYEQNF.

As concerns this clonotype: This sequence may be a read error, since a much larger clone differs from it by one base. CDR3 nucleotides: TGTGCCAGCAGCTTAGCCGGACAGACTTTTGGCTACACCTTC. This translates into CASSLAGQTFGYTF. This sequence joins TRBV7-8 and TRBJ1-2, with TRBD1 as a possible D gene (6 bases). Germline V CDR1 and CDR2: SGHVS, FQNEAQ. CDR3 length: 14 amino acids. Trimming removed 0 bases from V and 7 bases from J, with 12 bases in between.

This clonotype was counted ten times or more. The genes are TRBV10-3 and TRBJ2-3; D gene ambiguous. Deletions cut 6 bases from V and 4 bases from J, with 8 bases between. Germline CDR1 ENHRY, CDR2 SYGVKD. CDR3 size: 12 residues. CDR3 region: CAIRATSDTQYF. The CDR3 DNA sequence: TGTGCCATCAGAGCTACCTCAGATACGCAGTATTTT.

With respect to this clonotype: The germline gene is not matched at one end of the junction; a read error may be the cause. The chain combines TRBV11-2 with TRBJ1-1; D remains ambiguous. Germline CDR1 is SGHAT and CDR2 is FQNNGV. The CDR3 spans 13 residues. The chain's CDR3 is CVSSLERRLEAFF. The CDR3, as DNA: TGTGTCAGCAGTCTAGAACGCCGGCTCGAAGCTTTCTTT.

Ten or more counts support this clonotype. The genes are TRBV29-1 and TRBJ2-3; the D gene could be TRBD1 or TRBD2 (5 bases each). This CDR3 is 14 amino acids long. Germline-derived CDR1 and CDR2 are SQVTM and ANQGSEA. The germline V and J ends were trimmed by 5 bases and 1 base, with 13 bases remaining between them. In DNA, the CDR3 is TGCAGCGTTCTTGGGGGAGACGGCACAGATACGCAGTATTTT. Protein product: CSVLGGDGTDTQYF.

V usage is TRBV29-1 and J usage is TRBJ1-3; no clear D. The CDR3 spans 12 residues. Per the germline V gene, CDR1 is SQVTM and CDR2 is ANQGSEA. The germline V and J ends were trimmed by 3 bases and 4 bases, with 7 bases remaining between them. CDR3 coding DNA: TGCAGCGTTGATCAGGAGGGAAACACCATATATTTT. Translated: CSVDQEGNTIYF.

Concerning this clonotype: At one of its ends the junction is not consistent with the germline gene, which may arise from a read error. The chain links TRBV29-1 to TRBJ2-3; D may correspond to TRBD1 or TRBD2 (5 bases each). CDR1 and CDR2 (germline): SQVTM, ANQGSEA. CDR3 length equals 13 residues. The CDR3 loop is CSVESRGADTHYF. CDR3 in DNA: TGCAGTGTTGAGAGCCGGGGCGCAGATACGCACTATTTT.

This chain joins TRBV7-2 and TRBJ1-4; no firm D call. The CDR3 contains 15 residues. The V gene lost 7 bases and the J gene lost 2 bases, with 14 bases spanning the gap. Germline V lookup: CDR1 SGHTA, CDR2 FQGNSA. The CDR3 is CASTWMRATNEKLFF. CDR3 bases: TGTGCCAGCACCTGGATGAGGGCGACTAATGAAAAACTGTTTTTT.

This clonotype appeared many times. This sequence joins TRBV6-5 and TRBJ1-2; D is ambiguous. The CDR3 has 13 amino acids. V lost 7 bases and J 2 bases, leaving 11 bases between the germline ends. In germline, CDR1 is MNHEY, CDR2 SVGAGI. The CDR3 sequence: CASTRNGNYGYTF. CDR3 bases: TGTGCCAGCACTCGGAATGGGAACTATGGCTACACCTTC.

Concerning this clonotype itself: It may be a read error: a sequence one base away is much more abundant. The J gene is TRBJ1-5, the V gene TRBV20-1; D is ambiguous. V lost 5 bases and J 3 bases, leaving 11 bases between the germline ends. The CDR3 spans 13 residues. Germline CDR1 reads DFQATT; CDR2 reads SNEGSKA (reference sequence). CDR3 nucleotide sequence: TGCAGTGCTTTCGGGATAAACAATCAGCCCCAGCATTTT. This codes for CSAFGINNQPQHF.

This clonotype came up once. This sequence may be a read error, since a much larger clone differs from it by one base. This likely comes from a read error, as the CDR3 has no conserved phenylalanine or tryptophan at its end. The rearrangement joins TRBV30 to TRBJ2-7; tentative D call: TRBD2 (7 bases). With 4 bases removed from V and 5 bases from J, the gap between germline ends came to 12 bases. Looked up from germline, CDR1 is GTSNPN and CDR2 is SVGIG (reference sequence). The CDR3 runs 12 residues. In DNA, the CDR3 is TGTGCCTGGAACTGGGGGGGCCACGAGCAGTACATC. It is translated as CAWNWGGHEQYI.

This clonotype was recorded at least ten times. The genes are TRBV20-1 and TRBJ2-5; D possibly corresponds to TRBD2 (5 bases). The ends were cut back, 6 bases at V and 5 bases at J, with 16 bases in the middle. The CDR3 runs 13 residues. Germline CDR1 reads DFQATT; CDR2 reads SNEGSKA (reference sequence). CDR3 nucleotide sequence: TGCAGTGCGACGGCTAGAGGGTTGGAGACCCAGTACTTC. Its protein is CSATARGLETQYF.

This clonotype was picked up one time. The chain has TRBV12-3 or TRBV12-4 and TRBJ1-2, with D unclear. The CDR3 is 13 amino acids. The V end was cut by 6 bases, the J end by 4 bases, with 12 bases between. CDR3 bases: TGTGCCAGCAGATTCACATGGAGCTATGGCTACACCTTC. This codes for CASRFTWSYGYTF.